These T cell receptor beta chains were read from a single sample in a study of PD-1 blockade in classical Hodgkin lymphoma. Sequencing used immunoSEQ multiplex PCR; TCRdb keeps in-frame clones, though not all of them. Altogether about 33,000 clones are present, approximately 70% being singletons, with the ten largest covering about 3.9%. Sequencing was performed on peripheral blood mononuclear cells (PBMCs), taken before the fourth cycle of nivolumab. These receptors all come from a human donor with classical Hodgkin lymphoma. The CDR3 runs from the conserved cysteine through the conserved F or W. Fields, in order: clone size, V gene, D gene, J gene, CDR3 DNA, CDR3 protein. A D gene is named only where the DNA matches it firmly. Clone size is shown for a subset of rows, as once, few, many or a class of expanded clone.

clone size: NA
V gene: TRBV27
D gene: TRBD1
J gene: TRBJ2-7
CDR3 DNA: TGTGCCAGCAGTTTACAGGGGGCCAACTACGAGCAGTACTTC
CDR3 protein: CASSLQGANYEQYF

clone size: NA
V gene: TRBV27
D gene: NA
J gene: TRBJ2-3
CDR3 DNA: TGTGCCAGCAGTTTATGGGGTCTAGATACGCAGTATTTT
CDR3 protein: CASSLWGLDTQYF

clone size: NA
V gene: TRBV29-1
D gene: TRBD2
J gene: TRBJ2-1
CDR3 DNA: TGCAGCGTTGAGGATCCTGCGGGAGGGCCGTACAATGAGCAGTTCTTC
CDR3 protein: CSVEDPAGGPYNEQFF

clone size: NA
V gene: TRBV7-2
D gene: NA
J gene: TRBJ2-3
CDR3 DNA: TGTGCCAGCAGCTTCGGGTTTGGCCAGAACACAGATACGCAGTATTTT
CDR3 protein: CASSFGFGQNTDTQYF

clone size: NA
V gene: TRBV9
D gene: NA
J gene: TRBJ2-7
CDR3 DNA: TGTGCCAGCAGCGTGGGGATCGACTCCTACGAGCAGTACTTC
CDR3 protein: CASSVGIDSYEQYF

clone size: few
V gene: TRBV5-6
D gene: NA
J gene: TRBJ2-1
CDR3 DNA: TGTGCCAGCAGCTTGGGGCCCGGGTTCGGGGTCTTC
CDR3 protein: CASSLGPGFGVF

clone size: NA
V gene: TRBV28
D gene: NA
J gene: TRBJ2-7
CDR3 DNA: TGTGCCAGCCGCAACCCCTACGAGCAGTACTTC
CDR3 protein: CASRNPYEQYF

clone size: NA
V gene: TRBV9
D gene: NA
J gene: TRBJ2-7
CDR3 DNA: TGTGCCAGCAGCGTAGGAACTTCCACCGAGCAGTACTTC
CDR3 protein: CASSVGTSTEQYF

clone size: NA
V gene: TRBV7-3
D gene: NA
J gene: TRBJ2-3
CDR3 DNA: TGTGCCAGCAGCTTAAGAGGGGCCCCTAGCACAGATACGCAGTATTTT
CDR3 protein: CASSLRGAPSTDTQYF

clone size: NA
V gene: TRBV5-1
D gene: NA
J gene: TRBJ1-1
CDR3 DNA: TGCGCCAGCAGCTTGCGGGGTGGGGGCACTGAAGCTTTCTTT
CDR3 protein: CASSLRGGGTEAFF

clone size: NA
V gene: TRBV2
D gene: NA
J gene: TRBJ1-4
CDR3 DNA: TGTGCCAGCGTGGGCCCCAATGAAAAACTGTTTTTT
CDR3 protein: CASVGPNEKLFF

clone size: NA
V gene: TRBV27
D gene: TRBD1
J gene: TRBJ2-7
CDR3 DNA: TGTGCCAGCAGTTTAGGGACAGGGCTTGCCTACGAGCAGTACTTC
CDR3 protein: CASSLGTGLAYEQYF

clone size: once
V gene: TRBV5-1
D gene: TRBD1
J gene: TRBJ1-3
CDR3 DNA: TGCGCCAGCAGCACAAGGACAGGGTCTGGAAACACCATATATTTT
CDR3 protein: CASSTRTGSGNTIYF

clone size: NA
V gene: TRBV5-6
D gene: TRBD1
J gene: TRBJ1-5
CDR3 DNA: TGTGCCAGCAACCCCGGGACAGGGCTTCAGCCCCAGCATTTT
CDR3 protein: CASNPGTGLQPQHF

clone size: few
V gene: TRBV18
D gene: NA
J gene: TRBJ2-7
CDR3 DNA: TGTGCCAGCTCACCCCCCACCTCTCCCTACGAGCAGTACTTC
CDR3 protein: CASSPPTSPYEQYF

clone size: NA
V gene: TRBV1
D gene: NA
J gene: TRBJ2-7
CDR3 DNA: TGCACCAGCAGCCCCCGGGAGAAGGCCTACGAGCAGTACTTC
CDR3 protein: CTSSPREKAYEQYF

clone size: NA
V gene: TRBV6-4
D gene: NA
J gene: TRBJ1-3
CDR3 DNA: TGTGCCAGCCCGAACAGGATCTCTGGAAACACCATATATTTT
CDR3 protein: CASPNRISGNTIYF

clone size: NA
V gene: TRBV9
D gene: NA
J gene: TRBJ2-3
CDR3 DNA: TGTGCCAGCAGCTTCCTTGGGCCTAGCACAGATACGCAGTATTTT
CDR3 protein: CASSFLGPSTDTQYF

clone size: NA
V gene: TRBV28
D gene: NA
J gene: TRBJ2-3
CDR3 DNA: TGTGCCAGCAGTTTATTTCCAGGCTCCAGCACAGATACGCAGTATTTT
CDR3 protein: CASSLFPGSSTDTQYF

clone size: NA
V gene: TRBV28
D gene: NA
J gene: TRBJ2-7
CDR3 DNA: TGTGCCACTCGTTTTAAAGTGGAGCAGTACTTC
CDR3 protein: CATRFKVEQYF

clone size: NA
V gene: TRBV7-6
D gene: NA
J gene: TRBJ2-1
CDR3 DNA: TGTGCCAGCAGCTTAGTAGGGGGGAATGAGCAGTTCTTC
CDR3 protein: CASSLVGGNEQFF

clone size: few
V gene: TRBV5-6
D gene: NA
J gene: TRBJ2-1
CDR3 DNA: TGTGCCAGCAGCTTGGGACTAGGATACAATGAGCAGTTCTTC
CDR3 protein: CASSLGLGYNEQFF

clone size: few
V gene: TRBV7-9
D gene: NA
J gene: TRBJ2-2
CDR3 DNA: TGTGCCAGCAGCGACCGGGACGGCCTCGCCGGGGAGCTGTTTTTT
CDR3 protein: CASSDRDGLAGELFF

clone size: NA
V gene: TRBV6-5
D gene: NA
J gene: TRBJ1-2
CDR3 DNA: TGTGCCAGCAGTTCCTTGGGGGCGGATGGCTACACCTTC
CDR3 protein: CASSSLGADGYTF

clone size: NA
V gene: TRBV29-1
D gene: TRBD2
J gene: TRBJ2-7
CDR3 DNA: TGCAGCGTTGAAGGGGGACTAGCAAACTCCTACGAGCAGTACTTC
CDR3 protein: CSVEGGLANSYEQYF

clone size: NA
V gene: TRBV4-1
D gene: TRBD2
J gene: TRBJ2-5
CDR3 DNA: TGCGCCAGCAGCCAAACTCCGGGACTACAAGAGACCCAGTACTTC
CDR3 protein: CASSQTPGLQETQYF

clone size: NA
V gene: TRBV5-6
D gene: NA
J gene: TRBJ2-2
CDR3 DNA: TGTGCCAGCAGCTTCGCCGCCGGGGTCGGGGAGCTGTTTTTT
CDR3 protein: CASSFAAGVGELFF

clone size: once
V gene: TRBV11-2
D gene: NA
J gene: TRBJ2-1
CDR3 DNA: TGTGCCAGCAGCTTAGAAGACGGACGGCCCCCCTACAATGAGCAGTTCTTC
CDR3 protein: CASSLEDGRPPYNEQFF

clone size: NA
V gene: TRBV4-1
D gene: TRBD1
J gene: TRBJ1-1
CDR3 DNA: TGCGCCAGCAGCCAAACACCGGGACAGGCCATGAACACTGAAGCTTTCTTT
CDR3 protein: CASSQTPGQAMNTEAFF

clone size: NA
V gene: TRBV6-5
D gene: NA
J gene: TRBJ1-1
CDR3 DNA: TGTGCCAGCAGTTACGTACGAGGCCTCACTGAAGCTTTCTTT
CDR3 protein: CASSYVRGLTEAFF

clone size: NA
V gene: TRBV4-3
D gene: TRBD2
J gene: TRBJ2-3
CDR3 DNA: TGCGCCAGCAGCCAAGAGGTACAGCGGGAGGTCACAGATACGCAGTATTTT
CDR3 protein: CASSQEVQREVTDTQYF

clone size: NA
V gene: TRBV27
D gene: NA
J gene: TRBJ1-2
CDR3 DNA: TGTGCCAGCAGTTCAAGCGGGGGGGAGAATGGGTCTTATGGCTACACCTTC
CDR3 protein: CASSSSGGENGSYGYTF

clone size: NA
V gene: TRBV27
D gene: TRBD1
J gene: TRBJ1-5
CDR3 DNA: TGTGCCAGCAGTTCACTTCAGGGGGCTAATCAGCCCCAGCATTTT
CDR3 protein: CASSSLQGANQPQHF